This T cell receptor beta chain was found in a study of glioma-infiltrating T cells after dendritic cell vaccination. Study-level information: Treatment, given 2003 to 2012, was autologous tumor lysate-pulsed dendritic cell vaccination. Autologous tumor lysate was loaded overnight onto monocyte-derived dendritic cells grown about seven days with IL-4 and GM-CSF.

The V gene's germline CDR1 is MNHNY and CDR2 SVGAGI (reference sequence). The CDR3 loop spans 16 amino acids. V lost 6 bases and J 2 bases, leaving 19 bases between the germline ends. Specified time point: after dendritic cell vaccination, including at tumor progression/relapse. TCRB CDR3 was amplified from 2 ug genomic DNA or less. The PCR used 60 V beta and 13 J beta primers. Generated by immunoSEQ multiplex PCR, the TCRdb table keeps only in-frame clones and is missing some. Found here are 90,000 to 140,000 clones, 90% of them singletons; the top ten hold around 2.6%. This clone has just one count. This sample comprised blood, obtained after dendritic cell vaccination. The source of this sequence is a human donor with glioblastoma. The genes are TRBV6-6 and TRBJ2-5; tentative D call: TRBD1 (6 bases). Here the CDR3 reads CASRPTHRDLQETQYF. CDR3 in DNA: TGTGCCAGCAGACCTACCCACAGGGACCTACAAGAGACCCAGTACTTC.